A single sample is the source of the 30 T cell receptor beta chains below, sequenced in a study of identical twins (dated by TCRdb to between 2015 and 2016). The library was generated by 5' RACE. The listed sequencing device is Illumina HiSeq 2000. TCRdb applied fastp at Q25 and MiXCR to the public reads, then kept only in-frame beta chains. Merged by CDR3 protein, the rows form single entries marked with the most common genes and DNA. The sample table contains fewer than 650,000 distinct CDR3 sequences; only one count was recorded for under 8.5% of them. The top ten hold approximately 1.5% of the sample. These data were likewise used in another study, on yellow fever vaccine responses in identical twins.

Sequenced material: PBMCs. The receptor set was obtained from a young woman in good health.

This clonotype occurred a few times. The V call is TRBV4-1, the J call TRBJ2-3; D remains ambiguous. The CDR3 length is 16 residues. Looked up from germline, CDR1 is MGHRA and CDR2 is YSYEKL. Deletions cut 4 bases from V and 3 bases from J, with 17 bases between. The DNA of the CDR3 is TGCGCCAGCAGCCCCCTCACAGAATTACTGACAGATACGCAGTATTTT. It specifies CASSPLTELLTDTQYF.

This clonotype has at least ten counts. The chain carries TRBV24-1 and TRBJ2-1; D is uncertain. CDR3 size: 12 residues. The V gene's germline CDR1 is KGHDR and CDR2 SFDVKD. The ends were cut back, 4 bases at V and 6 bases at J, with 6 bases in the middle. Here the CDR3 reads CATSDRLNEQFF. As DNA, the CDR3 is TGTGCCACCAGTGACCGACTCAATGAGCAGTTCTTC.

This clonotype has ten or more counts. The gene calls are TRBV12-3 or TRBV12-4 and TRBJ2-1, with TRBD2 matching 7 bases. This CDR3 region has 14 residues. V lost 3 bases to trimming and J lost 2 bases; unmatched junction nucleotides: 1. The CDR3 is CASSFAGAYNEQFF. The CDR3 coding sequence is TGTGCCAGCAGTTTCGCGGGGGCCTACAATGAGCAGTTCTTC.

The chain links TRBV27 to TRBJ2-1; 12 bases are a match to TRBD2. CDR1 is MNHEY, CDR2 SMNVEV, per germline (reference sequence). V shed 5 bases, J shed 0 bases, and the junction held 20 bases outside the gene matches. CDR3 length: 22 amino acids. CDR3 bases: TGTGCCAGCAGTCTGACGAAAACTTGGACTAGCGGGACCCACTACTCCTACAATGAGCAGTTCTTC. Translated: CASSLTKTWTSGTHYSYNEQFF.

This clonotype was observed many times. In DNA, the CDR3 is TGTGCCAGCAGCCAACCTCAGGGTCTCGAGCAGTACTTC. This gives the protein CASSQPQGLEQYF. The V and J genes are TRBV28 and TRBJ2-7, with TRBD1 as a possible D gene (5 bases). The V gene lost 6 bases and the J gene lost 6 bases, with 15 bases spanning the gap. Germline V gene sequence: CDR1 MDHEN, CDR2 SYDVKM. The CDR3 sequence is 13 residues long.

The chain joins TRBV7-9 to TRBJ1-2, with TRBD1 identical over 8 bases. The CDR3 is made up of 15 amino acids. Germline V gene sequence: CDR1 SEHNR, CDR2 FQNEAQ (reference sequence). V was clipped by 5 bases and J by 3 bases; unmatched bases: 8. This CDR3 is CASSPPGQDHYGYTF. The CDR3 DNA is TGTGCCAGCAGCCCCCCGGGACAGGACCACTATGGCTACACCTTC.

This clonotype was recorded only once. This rearrangement joins TRBV4-2 to TRBJ2-7, with D unclear. V was clipped by 4 bases and J by 5 bases, with 6 bases between them. CDR1 and CDR2 (germline): LGHNA, YNFKEQ. This CDR3 contains 11 residues. For the CDR3, the DNA is TGTGCCAGCAGCCCTCAAAACGAGCAGTACTTC. Translated: CASSPQNEQYF.

This clonotype has a count of ten or more. The rearrangement joins TRBV5-1 to TRBJ1-5; D is unclear. Germline V gene data show CDR1 as SGHRS and CDR2 as YFSETQ. Between the trimmed V and J ends, which lost 0 bases and 1 base, there was a span of 11 bases. The CDR3 has 16 residues. CDR3 sequence reads: CASSLAGVESNQPQHF. DNA for the CDR3: TGCGCCAGCAGCTTGGCCGGGGTAGAGAGCAATCAGCCCCAGCATTTT.

The chain uses TRBV5-1 and TRBJ2-2; 8 bases fit TRBD1. The CDR3 covers 15 residues. Germline CDR1 is SGHRS and CDR2 is YFSETQ. Trimming cost V 4 bases and J 3 bases; bases outside gene matches: 5. CDR3 residues: CASSLTGDYTGELFF. The DNA for the CDR3 is TGCGCCAGCAGCCTGACAGGGGACTACACCGGGGAGCTGTTTTTT.

This clonotype has a count of ten or more. The chain employs TRBV10-3 and TRBJ1-3, with 8 bases that match TRBD1. Germline V CDR1 and CDR2: ENHRY, SYGVKD. The ends lost 7 bases at V and 0 bases at J; junction bases unmatched: 14. The CDR3 has 18 residues. The CDR3 protein is CAITAGQGVASSGNTIYF. CDR3 bases: TGTGCCATCACCGCAGGACAGGGAGTCGCCAGCTCTGGAAACACCATATATTTT.

The DNA for the CDR3 is TGTGCCAGCCGGGGTGGTCCGTACAATGAGCAGTTCTTC. The encoded protein is CASRGGPYNEQFF. The chain recombines TRBV4-2 with TRBJ2-1, with D tentatively TRBD2 (5 bases). The V gene's germline CDR1 is LGHNA and CDR2 YNFKEQ. V lost 8 bases and J 4 bases, leaving 12 bases between the germline ends. The CDR3 has 13 residues.

This clonotype was seen only a few times. The V call is TRBV21-1, the J call TRBJ1-5; the DNA was not used to check the table's D call, TRBD1. TRBV21-1 is tagged as a pseudogene. This CDR3 is built from 17 residues. The CDR3 sequence is CASSKAKGVRSNQPQHF. Here the CDR3 DNA reads TGTGCCAGCAGCAAAGCGAAGGGGGTTCGGAGCAATCAGCCCCAGCATTTT.

This clonotype came up many times. The genes are TRBV5-1 and TRBJ2-5; 9 bases map to TRBD1. The ends lost 3 bases at V and 0 bases at J; junction bases unmatched: 6. The germline V gene has CDR1 SGHRS and CDR2 YFSETQ. The CDR3 length is 16 residues. CDR3: CASSWRGQGNQETQYF. CDR3 nucleotide sequence: TGCGCCAGCAGCTGGCGGGGACAGGGCAACCAAGAGACCCAGTACTTC.

In nucleotides, the CDR3 is TGTGCCAGCAGCGAAAGGGACCGAGGCTCTGGAAACACCATATATTTT. This encodes CASSERDRGSGNTIYF. J is TRBJ1-3 and V is TRBV6-1; D perhaps matches TRBD1 (5 bases). CDR1 and CDR2 from the germline V gene are MNHNS and SASEGT. The CDR3 is 16 residues long. Trimming removed 6 bases from V and 0 bases from J, with 15 bases in between.

Ten or more counts support this clonotype. V gene TRBV7-2 combines with J gene TRBJ1-3; D call uncertain. CDR1 is SGHTA, CDR2 FQGNSA, per germline. Deletions cut 1 base from V and 4 bases from J, with 14 bases between. The CDR3 is 16 amino acids. The CDR3, as DNA: TGTGCCAGCAGCTTAGGCCGAGTCGGGTCCGGAAACACCATATATTTT. Translated: CASSLGRVGSGNTIYF.

The V call is TRBV20-1, the J call TRBJ2-1; 8 positions agree with TRBD2. V lost 3 bases, J lost 8 bases, and 9 bases stayed unmatched. The CDR3 sequence is 14 residues long. The germline V gene encodes CDR1 DFQATT and CDR2 SNEGSKA (reference sequence). CDR3 nucleotide sequence: TGCAGTGCTAGTGTCGGGAGGGTCAGCCATGAGCAGTTCTTC. This codes for CSASVGRVSHEQFF.

This clonotype was seen only a few times. The J gene is TRBJ1-1, the V gene TRBV14; D gene ambiguous. The CDR3 has 12 residues. The V end lost 0 bases, the J end lost 4 bases, and 3 bases lay between the germline ends. Germline V lookup: CDR1 SGHDN, CDR2 FVKESK. Here the CDR3 DNA reads TGTGCCAGCAGCCAAGAGTTCACTGAAGCTTTCTTT. Encoded protein: CASSQEFTEAFF.

This sequence joins TRBV12-3 or TRBV12-4 and TRBJ1-5; perhaps TRBD1 as D (6 bases). V was shortened by 8 bases and J by 0 bases, with 8 bases between the two germline ends. This CDR3 region has 13 residues. The CDR3 reads CASGTLSNQPQHF. CDR3 nucleotide sequence: TGTGCCAGCGGGACACTTAGCAATCAGCCCCAGCATTTT.

V is TRBV9 and J is TRBJ2-5, with 11 positions matching TRBD2. Germline CDR1 reads SGDLS; CDR2 reads YYNGEE. The junction had 5 bases not matched to a gene; V was cut back by 0 bases and J by 4 bases. The CDR3 has 16 residues. As DNA, the CDR3 is TGTGCCAGCAGCGTAGGTACTAGCGGGAGCCCAGAGACCCAGTACTTC. Protein: CASSVGTSGSPETQYF.

This chain links TRBV29-1 with TRBJ2-6; maybe TRBD2 (5 bases). Germline V CDR1 and CDR2: SQVTM, ANQGSEA. This CDR3 is built from 14 residues. Trimming took 6 bases from V and 1 from J, leaving 10 bases between them. The CDR3 spells CSVTPGSGANVLTF. The CDR3 DNA sequence: TGCAGCGTCACACCGGGGTCTGGGGCCAACGTCCTGACTTTC. Filled out from reference TRBV29-1 and TRBJ2-6, the complete variable domain reads SAVISQKPSRDICQRGTSLTIQCQVDSQVTMMFWYRQQPGQSLTLIATANQGSEATYESGFVIDKFPISRPNLTFSTLTVSNMSPEDSSIYLCSVTPGSGANVLTFGAGSRLTVL.

This clonotype was observed a handful of times. The rearrangement uses TRBV28 and TRBJ2-7, with 8 nucleotides matching TRBD1. The germline CDR1 and CDR2 sequences are MDHEN and SYDVKM. The CDR3 spans 15 residues. V trimming: 4 bases; J trimming: 2 bases; junction bases outside the gene matches: 7. As DNA, the CDR3 is TGTGCCAGCAGTTCCCCTAGGACAGGGACCTACGAGCAGTACTTC. Its translation: CASSSPRTGTYEQYF.

A few counts support this clonotype. The DNA of the CDR3 is TGTGCCAGCAGTCCCTCCGGACGGGTCGTCGAGCAGTACTTC. Translation: CASSPSGRVVEQYF. The V call is TRBV12-3 or TRBV12-4, the J call TRBJ2-7; the D is unclear. V shed 5 bases and J shed 6 bases, with 17 bases lying between them. This CDR3 has 14 amino acids.

At least ten counts were recorded for this clonotype. V is TRBV4-1 and J is TRBJ2-7, with unresolved D. V dropped 2 bases and J dropped 1 base, with 9 bases sitting between them. There are 14 residues in the CDR3. Germline CDR1 MGHRA, CDR2 YSYEKL. The CDR3 protein is CASSQQVRSYEQYV. Here the CDR3 DNA reads TGCGCCAGCAGCCAACAGGTGAGGTCCTACGAGCAGTACGTC.

In this sample, this clonotype turned up many times. The chain couples TRBV10-1 to TRBJ2-1, with 11 bases aligning to TRBD1. The V gene's germline CDR1 is WNHNN and CDR2 SYGVQD (reference sequence). This CDR3 contains 15 residues. J gave up 7 bases and V 8 bases, and 10 bases lay outside the gene matches. This chain's CDR3 is CASSLTGTGGNEQFF. CDR3 sequence (DNA): TGCGCCAGCTCACTTACCGGGACAGGGGGGAATGAGCAGTTCTTC.

This clonotype was counted a few times. This chain joins TRBV5-1 and TRBJ2-3, with TRBD2 matching over 10 bases. The ends lost 1 base at V and 0 bases at J; junction bases unmatched: 8. This CDR3 spans 18 amino acids. Per germline, CDR1 SGHRS and CDR2 YFSETQ. CDR3 residues: CASSLRRTSGTSTDTQYF. As DNA, the CDR3 is TGCGCCAGCAGCTTGCGCCGGACTAGCGGAACTAGCACAGATACGCAGTATTTT.

This sequence joins TRBV10-3 and TRBJ2-2; TRBD1 agrees at 7 bases. Germline V CDR1 and CDR2: ENHRY, SYGVKD. CDR3 length: 14 amino acids. V trimming: 10 bases; J trimming: 1 base; junction bases outside the gene matches: 6. CDR3 sequence: CATAGTVNTGELFF. Here the CDR3 DNA reads TGTGCCACCGCCGGGACAGTGAACACCGGGGAGCTGTTTTTT.

The chain has TRBV7-9 and TRBJ2-5; D could derive from TRBD1 or TRBD2 (6 bases each). The V gene's germline CDR1 is SEHNR and CDR2 FQNEAQ (reference sequence). This CDR3 has 15 residues. Trimming pared 2 bases from V and 3 bases from J, leaving 13 bases between. The CDR3 here is CASSLRGATEETQYF. The DNA of the CDR3 is TGTGCCAGCAGCTTAAGGGGGGCCACAGAAGAGACCCAGTACTTC. Full variable domain (remainder filled in from reference TRBV7-9 and TRBJ2-5): DTGVSQNPRHKITKRGQNVTFRCDPISEHNRLYWYRQTLGQGPEFLTYFQNEAQLEKSRLLSDRFSAERPKGSFSTLEIQRTEQGDSAMYLCASSLRGATEETQYFGPGTRLLVL.

This clonotype was detected only a few times. The chain is built from TRBV20-1 and TRBJ2-3, with 12 bases aligning to TRBD2. The CDR3 has 14 residues. Germline CDR1 and CDR2: DFQATT and SNEGSKA (reference sequence). The V segment lost 3 bases and the J segment 6 bases; nucleotides outside the gene matches: 4. CDR3 sequence: CSASLAGGKDTQYF. The CDR3 nucleotides read TGCAGTGCTAGTCTAGCGGGGGGGAAGGATACGCAGTATTTT.

This clonotype was detected a few times. The rearrangement joins TRBV11-3 to TRBJ2-5; 7 bases agree with TRBD1. The germline V gene has CDR1 SGHNT and CDR2 YENEEA. V lost 3 bases, J lost 5 bases, and 3 bases stayed unmatched. The CDR3 loop spans 13 amino acids. The CDR3 DNA reads as TGTGCCAGCAGCTTCGGACAGGTGGAGACCCAGTACTTC. This sequence encodes CASSFGQVETQYF.

This clonotype came up many times. The rearrangement joins TRBV12-3 or TRBV12-4 to TRBJ2-2; 9 bases line up with TRBD2. The CDR3 has 15 amino acids. V shed 4 bases and J 5 bases; nucleotides not matched to a gene: 5. The CDR3 loop reads CASSSRGLATGELFF. The CDR3 DNA reads TGTGCCAGCAGTTCCCGGGGACTAGCAACCGGGGAGCTGTTTTTT.